A single T cell receptor beta chain is shown here with its context. Its antigen remains undetermined. Base-call qualities are not available, and no considerably larger clone is one nucleotide away. To estimate absolute template abundance from read counts, synthetic TCR analog templates were spiked into each PCR. Using the immunoSEQ assay, TCRbeta CDR3 regions were amplified from genomic DNA with bias-controlled V and J gene primers. Sequencing of rearranged TCRbeta segments was performed at approximately 20X coverage. The study's own analysis went as follows. Clustering was used to correct sequencing errors, and CDR3s were annotated against IMGT to assign V, D and J genes. Only productive TCRbeta rearrangements were used in downstream analyses, excluding out-of-frame or stop-codon sequences. Clonality was computed as one minus Shannon entropy normalized by the log of the number of unique productive sequences. Clones differing between time points or between blood and tumor were identified by Fisher's exact test with Benjamini-Hochberg correction at adjusted p below 0.01. In its TCRdb copy, this immuneACCESS table keeps in-frame sequences only and misses some clones. Where compared with another copy, unresolved V genes explain less than half of these, and the others have no known cause. D and trimming were read from the DNA, whereas the V and J calls and clone size are those reported in that table. This sample holds about 26,000 clones; approximately 86% were observed only once. The ten largest clones take up approximately 33% of the sample.

The sample is drawn from a study of PD-L1 blockade in urothelial cancer (dated by TCRdb to about 2017). For the wider study: Therapy was started in the mid-2010s for all patients, and atezolizumab 1,200 mg was administered intravenously every 3 weeks. Twenty-five of 29 patients were males with bladder-origin urothelial cancer, and 18 of 29 reported a prior smoking history. Whole exome sequencing and RNA sequencing of pretreatment tumors were performed alongside TCR sequencing in the same patients. Progression-free survival longer than 6 months counted as durable clinical benefit, and TCR features were additionally tested against both progression-free and overall survival. Pretreatment tumor samples, along with matched peripheral blood serially collected before and after atezolizumab treatment, were subjected to TCR sequencing. Blood samples were analyzed at two time points: 3 weeks after treatment start (second dose) and 6 weeks after treatment start. The study was an exploratory multi-omic analysis of somatic, immune and clinical correlates of response to PD-L1 blockade with atezolizumab in urothelial cancer. An ECOG performance status of 0 or 1 was recorded for the patients, and 0 to 3 prior chemotherapy regimens had been received by the patients. Durable clinical benefit was achieved by nine patients and was not achieved by 20 patients. Twenty-nine patients had pretreatment blood TCR-seq, some 25 had at least one posttreatment blood collection, and some 25 had tumor TCR-seq. Blood samples gave a median of about 150,000 T cells and some 83,000 unique TCRs, with a median clonality of 0.080.

A total of 25 to 35 patients with locally advanced or metastatic urothelial carcinoma, treated at Memorial Sloan Kettering on a trial protocol, made up the cohort. Peripheral blood mononuclear cells were collected pretreatment and during treatment, with between 1 and 8 total time points per patient. The Qiagen DNeasy Blood extraction kit was used to purify genomic DNA from total PBMCs and from tumor samples. PBMCs were collected pretreatment and during treatment, and were isolated and stored as previously described. Paper-wide results and their limitations: Because of the small sample size (n of about 30) and the many exploratory analyses performed, the results are intended to be regarded as hypothesis-generating. Improved progression-free and overall survival was found to be associated with pretreatment peripheral blood TCR clonality below the median. At 3 weeks after the start of treatment, tumor-associated TCR clones in peripheral blood had expanded more in patients with durable benefit (n of about 21, p = 0.022).

Sequencing was performed on PBMCs, taken around atezolizumab (anti-PD-L1) treatment. This clonotype was sampled from a man in his sixties with urothelial cancer.

The nucleotides are TGTGCCAGCAGCTTAGATATACAGGGTGAAGCTTTCTTT. This codes for CASSLDIQGEAFF. The rearrangement combines TRBV11-2 with TRBJ1-1, and the D gene may be TRBD1, 6 bases matching. The germline V gene supplies CDR1 SGHAT and CDR2 FQNNGV. V loses 0 bases, J loses 7 bases, and the germline ends lie 9 bases apart. CDR3 length: 13 amino acids, cysteine to phenylalanine. Just the 39-base CDR3 DNA is kept, in frame starting at base 1.